This is a list of T cell receptor beta chains from one sample in a study of PD-L1 blockade in urothelial cancer. Produced via immunoSEQ multiplex PCR; TCRdb's table is partial and in-frame only. The sample comprises tens of thousands of clones, approximately 85% of which are singletons, and 1.9% rests with the top ten. The material sequenced was PBMCs, taken around atezolizumab (anti-PD-L1) treatment. The source of these receptors is a man aged 50 to 60 with urothelial cancer. Each CDR3 is given with its conserved first and last residue. A D gene is named only where the DNA matches it firmly. Only some rows state a clone size, as once, few, many or a class for expanded clones.

clone size | J gene | V gene | D gene | CDR3 protein | CDR3 DNA
. | TRBJ2-1 | TRBV6-4 | TRBD2 | CASSTGRLAGVYEQFF | TGTGCCAGCAGTACCGGGCGACTAGCGGGAGTTTATGAGCAGTTCTTC
. | TRBJ2-4 | TRBV5-6 | TRBD1 | CASSLPGQTTGIQYF | TGTGCCAGCAGCTTGCCGGGACAGACCACCGGCATTCAGTACTTC
few | TRBJ1-2 | TRBV10-2 | TRBD1 | CASSENPGGRNGYTF | TGCGCCAGCAGTGAGAACCCAGGGGGACGTAATGGCTACACCTTC
once | TRBJ1-5 | TRBV19 | TRBD1 | CASSEAQGAGNQPQHF | TGTGCCAGTAGTGAGGCGCAGGGGGCTGGTAATCAGCCCCAGCATTTT
. | TRBJ2-5 | TRBV11-2 | TRBD2 | CASSITRGDLQETQYF | TGTGCCAGCAGCATAACCCGGGGGGACCTACAAGAGACCCAGTACTTC
. | TRBJ2-5 | TRBV29-1 | TRBD1 | CSVEIPTGVQETQYF | TGCAGCGTTGAGATCCCTACAGGGGTTCAAGAGACCCAGTACTTC
. | TRBJ1-2 | TRBV25-1 | TRBD1 | CASSARDRGIVGYTF | TGTGCCAGCAGTGCTCGAGACAGGGGAATCGTTGGCTACACCTTC
. | TRBJ2-5 | TRBV9 | TRBD2 | CASSPHGLAGVQETQYF | TGTGCCAGCAGCCCCCATGGTTTAGCGGGGGTCCAAGAGACCCAGTACTTC
. | TRBJ2-7 | TRBV28 | . | CASSLPNLLQGEYEQYF | TGTGCCAGCAGTTTACCCAATTTGTTACAGGGCGAGTACGAGCAGTACTTC
once | TRBJ1-1 | TRBV15 | TRBD1 | CATSRGQGATEAFF | TGTGCCACCAGCAGAGGGCAGGGGGCGACTGAAGCTTTCTTT
. | TRBJ1-5 | TRBV5-1 | . | CASSLWGDGNQPQHF | TGCGCCAGCAGCTTGTGGGGGGATGGCAATCAGCCCCAGCATTTT
few | TRBJ2-7 | TRBV19 | . | CASSIEPGTYEQYF | TGTGCCAGTAGTATAGAGCCAGGGACCTACGAGCAGTACTTC
. | TRBJ1-2 | TRBV4-2 | . | CASSQDPGTPKESGYTF | TGTGCCAGCAGCCAAGATCCCGGGACACCCAAGGAGAGTGGCTACACCTTC
. | TRBJ2-5 | TRBV5-1 | TRBD1 | CASSLADRGQPPETQYF | TGCGCCAGCAGCTTGGCCGACAGGGGCCAGCCGCCCGAGACCCAGTACTTC
. | TRBJ2-7 | TRBV7-2 | TRBD1 | CASSPDPDREIYEQYF | TGTGCCAGCAGCCCCGACCCAGACAGGGAGATCTACGAGCAGTACTTC
. | TRBJ2-2 | TRBV11-2 | . | CASSLAALSNTGELFF | TGTGCCAGCAGCTTAGCTGCCCTTAGTAACACCGGGGAGCTGTTTTTT
. | TRBJ1-6 | TRBV30 | . | CALEYIRNSPLHF | TGTGCATTGGAGTATATCCGGAATTCACCCCTCCACTTT
. | TRBJ1-5 | TRBV6-1 | . | CASCQGISNQPQHF | TGTGCCAGTTGTCAGGGTATTAGCAATCAGCCCCAGCATTTT
. | TRBJ1-4 | TRBV5-1 | TRBD1 | CASSGDRGTNEKLFF | TGCGCCAGCAGCGGGGACAGGGGGACTAATGAAAAACTGTTTTTT
. | TRBJ2-7 | TRBV5-1 | TRBD2 | CASSSSGGGAWEQYF | TGCGCCAGCAGCTCGTCGGGCGGGGGGGCTTGGGAGCAGTACTTC
. | TRBJ2-5 | TRBV9 | TRBD2 | CASSAGGSGSRETQYF | TGTGCCAGCAGCGCGGGGGGTAGCGGGAGTAGAGAGACCCAGTACTTC
. | TRBJ2-6 | TRBV12-5 | . | CASGLVRGSGANVLTF | TGTGCTAGTGGTTTGGTACGCGGCTCTGGGGCCAACGTCCTGACTTTC
. | TRBJ2-3 | TRBV27 | TRBD1 | CASTRIWDRGTDTQYF | TGTGCCAGCACCCGAATTTGGGACAGGGGCACAGATACGCAGTATTTT
. | TRBJ2-3 | TRBV7-9 | . | CASSLLTGTDTQYF | TGTGCCAGCAGCTTGTTGACAGGCACAGATACGCAGTATTTT
. | TRBJ1-6 | TRBV30 | . | CAWRSTPGENSPLHF | TGTGCCTGGAGGTCTACCCCAGGTGAGAATTCACCCCTCCACTTT
. | TRBJ1-4 | TRBV7-9 | TRBD1 | CASSPLNRGPTNEKLFF | TGTGCCAGCAGTCCACTAAACAGGGGCCCAACTAATGAAAAACTGTTTTTT
. | TRBJ2-7 | TRBV6-4 | . | CASSEPTTSSYEQYF | TGTGCCAGCAGTGAACCAACTACATCCAGCTACGAGCAGTACTTC
. | TRBJ2-7 | TRBV15 | TRBD2 | CATSRGTSGSYEQYF | TGTGCCACCAGCAGAGGGACTAGCGGCTCCTACGAGCAGTACTTC
. | TRBJ1-5 | TRBV11-2 | . | CASSRENSNQPQHF | TGTGCCAGCAGCCGAGAAAATAGCAATCAGCCCCAGCATTTT